A single sample is the source of the 19 T cell receptor beta chains below, sequenced in a study of Tregs in tolerant kidney transplant recipients. Repertoires were generated with immunoSEQ multiplex PCR, while TCRdb's copy carries only in-frame clones and drops some. This table holds some 90,000 clones, approximately 92% found once. The sequenced material came from CD8+ T cells from blood. The source of these receptors is a human donor in good health.

The chain uses TRBV15 and TRBJ2-5; D could derive from TRBD1 or TRBD2 (5 bases each). Looked up from germline, CDR1 is LNHNV and CDR2 is YYDKDF (reference sequence). The CDR3 is 12 amino acids. Trimming left V 6 bases short and J 11 bases short, with 16 bases between. The CDR3 loop is CATRADGAEQYF. The DNA of the CDR3 is TGTGCCACCAGAGCGGACGGGGCGGAGCAGTACTTC.

The genes are TRBV7-6 and TRBJ2-7; 15 bases fit TRBD2. The CDR3 is made up of 16 amino acids. V shed 4 bases, J shed 3 bases, and the junction held 4 bases outside the gene matches. Germline lookup yields CDR1 SGHVS and CDR2 FNYEAQ. CDR3 nucleotide sequence: TGTGCCAGCAGCTCGGGACTAGCGGGAGGAAGCTACGAGCAGTACTTC. Translation: CASSSGLAGGSYEQYF.

This chain links TRBV7-3 with TRBJ2-1; the match to TRBD1 covers 8 bases. Trimming removed 2 bases from V and 0 bases from J; junction bases left unmatched: 9. CDR1 is SGHTA, CDR2 FQGTGA, per germline. This CDR3 is built from 18 residues. CDR3 nucleotide sequence: TGTGCCAGCAGCTTACTCCGGGACAGGCTCGGCTCCTACAATGAGCAGTTCTTC. This codes for CASSLLRDRLGSYNEQFF.

The chain is built from TRBV14 and TRBJ2-7, with 9 bases lining up with TRBD2. V trimming: 4 bases; J trimming: 5 bases; junction bases outside the gene matches: 15. Germline V lookup: CDR1 SGHDN, CDR2 FVKESK. The CDR3 has 17 residues. The DNA of the CDR3 is TGTGCCAGCAGCCCTTCCTTAGCGGGAGAAGGTAGCGACGAGCAGTACTTC. Translated: CASSPSLAGEGSDEQYF.

In its sample, this clone was seen a few times. This specimen includes other DNA sequences encoding the same CDR3. The rearrangement joins TRBV27 to TRBJ1-2; D is unclear. Deletions cut 6 bases from V and 4 bases from J, with 9 bases between. CDR3 size: 12 residues. CDR1 and CDR2 from the germline V gene are MNHEY and SMNVEV (reference sequence). CDR3 loop: CASSPVGYGYTF. CDR3 in DNA: TGTGCCAGCAGCCCGGTGGGCTATGGCTACACCTTC.

As DNA, the CDR3 is TGCGCCAGCAGCCGGGGGACTGAAGCTTTCTTT. Protein: CASSRGTEAFF. The genes are TRBV4-1 and TRBJ1-1; the D gene is possibly TRBD1 (5 bases). Germline V lookup: CDR1 MGHRA, CDR2 YSYEKL. The CDR3 covers 11 residues. V was shortened by 4 bases and J by 5 bases, with 5 bases between the two germline ends.

The chain joins TRBV5-4 to TRBJ2-1; possibly TRBD2 for D (6 bases). The CDR3 loop spans 16 amino acids. Trimming removed 4 bases at V and 0 bases at J, with 14 bases between. The germline gives CDR1 SGHNT, CDR2 YYREEE (reference sequence). The CDR3 region has the DNA TGTGCCAGCAGCGGGTACGGGGGACGCTCCTACAATGAGCAGTTCTTC. Its translation: CASSGYGGRSYNEQFF.

The chain joins TRBV19 to TRBJ1-2, with D unclear. The CDR3 totals 14 residues. Germline CDR1 and CDR2: LNHDA and SQIVND (reference sequence). Trimming left V 5 bases short and J 5 bases short, with 15 bases between. The CDR3 here is CASSVPRMGYGYTF. In DNA, the CDR3 is TGTGCCAGTAGTGTCCCCCGAATGGGGTATGGCTACACCTTC.

The chain is built from TRBV6-7 and TRBJ2-7, with 8 bases aligning to TRBD1. TRBV6-7 is annotated as an ORF whose role is uncertain. V lost 0 bases, J lost 4 bases, and 17 bases stayed unmatched. This CDR3 comprises 19 residues. In DNA, the CDR3 is TGTGCCAGCAGTTACTCGAAGGGGGCTGACAGGGGCTTCGAATACGAGCAGTACTTC. This gives the protein CASSYSKGADRGFEYEQYF.

The chain combines TRBV23-1 with TRBJ2-3; 16 nucleotides align to TRBD2. TRBV23-1 is assigned to the ORF class and has an uncertain function. The CDR3 is 21 residues long. The V gene end was trimmed by 0 bases and the J gene end by 1 base; junction bases not matched to a gene: 10. CDR3 sequence (DNA): TGCGCCAGCAGTCAATCGGGAAGGGGACTAGCGGGAGGGCCGGGCACAGATACGCAGTATTTT. This translates into CASSQSGRGLAGGPGTDTQYF.

This clone was found a few times. The genes are TRBV11-2 and TRBJ2-1, with D possibly TRBD2 on 5 matching bases. Germline V gene lookup returns CDR1 SGHAT and CDR2 FQNNGV. The CDR3 loop spans 14 amino acids. The V end was cut by 2 bases, the J end by 6 bases, with 11 bases between. CDR3 loop: CASSLLPSFNEQFF. In DNA, the CDR3 is TGTGCCAGCAGCTTACTCCCTAGCTTCAATGAGCAGTTCTTC.

This clone showed up just once. J is TRBJ1-4 and V is TRBV21-1. TRBV21-1 has pseudogene status. CDR3 length equals 14 residues. CDR3 coding DNA: TGTGCCAGCAGCAAATGCCCTCGGGGGGAAAAACTGTTTTTT. Protein sequence: CASSKCPRGEKLFF.

The CDR3 sequence is CAISDSVNEQFF. The CDR3 DNA reads as TGTGCCATCAGTGACAGCGTCAATGAGCAGTTCTTC. This sequence joins TRBV10-3 and TRBJ2-1; D unclear. Trimming cost V 3 bases and J 6 bases, with 6 bases left between them. The V gene's germline CDR1 is ENHRY and CDR2 SYGVKD. The length of the CDR3 is 12 residues.

This clone was found a few times. The chain joins TRBV9 to TRBJ1-4; the match to TRBD1 covers 7 bases. CDR1 and CDR2 from the germline V gene are SGDLS and YYNGEE. Trimming took 3 bases from V and 7 from J; bases not matched to a gene: 3. The CDR3 has 13 amino acids. CDR3 nucleotides: TGTGCCAGCAGCGCTTGGGACAGTGAAAAACTGTTTTTT. Translated: CASSAWDSEKLFF.

V gene TRBV7-9 combines with J gene TRBJ1-2; TRBD1 might be the D (5 bases). The germline V gene has CDR1 SEHNR and CDR2 FQNEAQ (reference sequence). This CDR3 has 14 residues. V was pared by 4 bases and J by 6 bases, with 15 bases between. This CDR3 reads CASSSVGPVNGYTF. The DNA for the CDR3 is TGTGCCAGCAGCTCAGTGGGGCCAGTAAATGGCTACACCTTC.

This chain joins TRBV4-1 and TRBJ2-1; TRBD2 matches 9 bases. Germline V gives CDR1 MGHRA, CDR2 YSYEKL. CDR3 length: 15 amino acids. V was pared by 0 bases and J by 14 bases, with 11 bases of the junction left unmatched. The CDR3 DNA reads as TGCGCCAGCAGCCAAGAATTTAGCGGGGGCTTCGTTAAGTTCTTC. Its translation: CASSQEFSGGFVKFF.

The CDR3: CASSPLDGGEADTQYF. For the CDR3, the DNA is TGTGCCAGCAGCCCCTTGGATGGGGGGGAGGCAGATACGCAGTATTTT. This chain connects TRBV4-2 to TRBJ2-3; TRBD2 matches at 7 bases. From germline, CDR1 is LGHNA and CDR2 YNFKEQ. V dropped 4 bases and J dropped 4; count of bases not matched to a gene: 11. This CDR3 has 16 residues.

This chain uses TRBV4-1 with TRBJ2-1; TRBD2 matches at 11 bases. The CDR3 length is 17 residues. CDR1 is MGHRA and CDR2 is YSYEKL in the germline V gene. V trimming: 0 bases; J trimming: 4 bases; junction bases outside the gene matches: 5. Here the CDR3 DNA reads TGCGCCAGCAGCCAAGATTTTGTAGCGGGGGGGTACAATGAGCAGTTCTTC. Protein: CASSQDFVAGGYNEQFF.

This clone was counted a few times. This chain uses TRBV15 with TRBJ1-5; D gene unclear. Per germline, CDR1 LNHNV and CDR2 YYDKDF (reference sequence). The CDR3 length is 15 residues. V lost 0 bases and J 1 base, leaving 7 bases between the germline ends. The CDR3 DNA follows: TGTGCCACCAGCAGAGATCGGAACAGCAATCAGCCCCAGCATTTT. This gives the protein CATSRDRNSNQPQHF.